Below, 27 T cell receptor beta chains from the same sample are listed, as sequenced in a study of cytomegalovirus exposure and HLA in healthy donors. Use of 60 Vbeta and 13 Jbeta primers characterized the PCR. TCRdb's table, derived via immunoSEQ multiplex PCR, lists solely in-frame clones and lacks some. There are about 160,000 clones in the sample; 70% to 90% occur only once, and about 2.4% lies in the top ten. Sample: PBMCs. All receptors come from a male donor in good health and CMV-seronegative.

This clone appeared a few times. The genes are TRBV5-5 and TRBJ2-5, with 11 bases that match TRBD1. J lost 4 bases, V lost 4 bases, and 9 bases had no gene match. The CDR3 spans 16 residues. CDR1 is SGHKS and CDR2 is YYEKEE in the germline V gene (reference sequence). As DNA, the CDR3 is TGTGCCAGCAGCGGCGTGGACAGGGGGCTGTCAGAGACCCAGTACTTC. This gives the protein CASSGVDRGLSETQYF. Supplemented by reference TRBV5-5 and TRBJ2-5, the full variable domain reads DAGVTQSPTHLIKTRGQQVTLRCSPISGHKSVSWYQQVLGQGPQFIFQYYEKEERGRGNFPDRFSARQFPNYSSELNVNALLLGDSALYLCASSGVDRGLSETQYFGPGTRLLVL.

V is TRBV6-5 and J is TRBJ2-1, with D possibly being TRBD2 (6 bases). CDR1 MNHEY and CDR2 SVGAGI come from the germline V gene. V lost 6 bases, J lost 7 bases, and 16 bases lay in between. The CDR3 spans 14 residues. The CDR3 here is CASRASGTPNEQFF. The CDR3 region has the DNA TGTGCCAGCAGGGCCTCCGGGACTCCGAATGAGCAGTTCTTC.

This chain joins TRBV28 and TRBJ1-1; no definite D call. This CDR3 spans 11 amino acids. V was shortened by 8 bases and J by 6 bases, with 10 bases between the two germline ends. Germline loops: CDR1 MDHEN, CDR2 SYDVKM. CDR3 in DNA: TGTGCCAGCGGTCTAATCGCTGAAGCTTTCTTT. This codes for CASGLIAEAFF.

The V and J genes are TRBV7-3 and TRBJ2-5, with TRBD1 matching over 7 bases. The CDR3 is 13 amino acids. The germline V gene encodes CDR1 SGHTA and CDR2 FQGTGA. V was clipped by 5 bases and J by 2 bases; unmatched bases: 2. In DNA, the CDR3 is TGTGCCAGCAGCCGGGACAGACAAGAGACCCAGTACTTC. It encodes CASSRDRQETQYF.

CDR3 DNA: TGTGCCATCAGTGACAGGGGGCATCCCCCAGATACGCAGTATTTT. Translation gives CAISDRGHPPDTQYF. This sequence joins TRBV10-3 and TRBJ2-3; 8 positions match TRBD1. The CDR3 length is 15 residues. Germline values: CDR1 ENHRY, CDR2 SYGVKD. Trimming cost V 3 bases and J 4 bases; bases outside gene matches: 6.

The chain is built from TRBV27 and TRBJ2-7; 8 bases fit TRBD1. V shed 4 bases, J shed 3 bases, and the junction held 8 bases outside the gene matches. The germline CDR1 and CDR2 sequences are MNHEY and SMNVEV (reference sequence). The CDR3 totals 15 residues. CDR3 DNA sequence: TGTGCCAGCAGTTCTTGGACAGGGAGTTACTACGAGCAGTACTTC. This sequence encodes CASSSWTGSYYEQYF.

The V call is TRBV5-1, the J call TRBJ1-2; 9 nucleotides line up with TRBD1. With V trimmed by 0 bases and J by 9 bases, 9 bases remained unmatched. This CDR3 has 15 residues. From germline, CDR1 is SGHRS and CDR2 YFSETQ. CDR3 in DNA: TGCGCCAGCAGCTTGGACGGGACAGGGTTTACGAGCTACACCTTC. Amino acid sequence: CASSLDGTGFTSYTF. Filled out from reference TRBV5-1 and TRBJ1-2, the complete variable domain reads KAGVTQTPRYLIKTRGQQVTLSCSPISGHRSVSWYQQTPGQGLQFLFEYFSETQRNKGNFPGRFSGRQFSNSRSEMNVSTLELGDSALYLCASSLDGTGFTSYTFGSGTRLTVV.

This clone has only one observation. The chain couples TRBV19 to TRBJ2-1; 8 nucleotides line up with TRBD2. The CDR3 sequence is 15 residues long. With 6 bases clipped from V and 4 bases from J, the junction kept 8 bases outside the gene matches. The V gene's germline CDR1 is LNHDA and CDR2 SQIVND (reference sequence). CDR3 protein: CASSLTSGPYNEQFF. The CDR3 DNA sequence: TGTGCCAGTAGCCTTACTAGCGGCCCTTACAATGAGCAGTTCTTC.

CDR3 protein: CASKRQWESYNEQFF. For the CDR3, the DNA is TGTGCCAGCAAGCGCCAGTGGGAGAGCTACAATGAGCAGTTCTTC. The chain is built from TRBV28 and TRBJ2-1; possible D gene TRBD2, 5 bases. CDR1 MDHEN and CDR2 SYDVKM come from the germline V gene. The CDR3 is 15 amino acids. The ends were cut back, 7 bases at V and 3 bases at J, with 16 bases in the middle.

In DNA form, the CDR3 reads TGTGCCAGCAGCCGCGGGGAGGCTGGGGAGCAGTACTTC. Encoded protein: CASSRGEAGEQYF. J is TRBJ2-7 and V is TRBV4-2; maybe TRBD2 (6 bases). CDR3 size: 13 residues. Germline V gene sequence: CDR1 LGHNA, CDR2 YNFKEQ. Trimming removed 4 bases at V and 7 bases at J, with 14 bases between.

This clone was detected only once. The chain has TRBV7-8 and TRBJ1-1; TRBD1 aligns across 7 bases. This CDR3 is 13 amino acids long. V lost 3 bases, J lost 9 bases, and 7 bases stayed unmatched. In germline, CDR1 is SGHVS, CDR2 FQNEAQ. CDR3 amino acids: CASSFPGQLQAFF. The CDR3 coding sequence is TGTGCCAGCAGCTTTCCGGGACAGCTTCAAGCTTTCTTT.

The chain combines TRBV7-3 with TRBJ2-2, with 8 nucleotides matching TRBD1. CDR1 is SGHTA, CDR2 FQGTGA, per germline. V dropped 3 bases and J dropped 5; count of bases not matched to a gene: 8. CDR3 size: 16 residues. CDR3 sequence: CASSLTGTGWTGELFF. The CDR3 region has the DNA TGTGCCAGCAGCTTGACCGGGACAGGATGGACCGGGGAGCTGTTTTTT.

The chain carries TRBV14 and TRBJ2-7; tentative D call: TRBD1 (5 bases). The germline V gene has CDR1 SGHDN and CDR2 FVKESK. The V and J ends lost 2 bases and 0 bases respectively, with 11 bases between them. The CDR3 covers 15 residues. The CDR3 spells CASSQQGYSSYEQYF. In DNA, the CDR3 is TGTGCCAGCAGCCAACAGGGATATAGCTCCTACGAGCAGTACTTC.

This chain links TRBV27 with TRBJ2-6, with D perhaps matching TRBD1 (6 bases). Trimming stripped 2 bases from V and 3 bases from J, with 14 bases between. Germline V gene data show CDR1 as MNHEY and CDR2 as SMNVEV (reference sequence). This CDR3 spans 17 amino acids. CDR3 in amino acids: CASSLGRGAGGANVLTF. In nucleotides, the CDR3 is TGTGCCAGCAGTTTAGGCAGGGGAGCAGGTGGGGCCAACGTCCTGACTTTC.

V and J are TRBV19 and TRBJ1-6, with a weak D call TRBD1 (6 bases). The V end lost 3 bases, the J end lost 2 bases, and 11 bases lay between the germline ends. The CDR3 loop spans 16 amino acids. CDR1 and CDR2 (germline): LNHDA, SQIVND (reference sequence). CDR3 nucleotide sequence: TGTGCCAGTAGTATCAGGGGAACGGCCTATAATTCACCCCTCCACTTT. Encoded protein: CASSIRGTAYNSPLHF. Full variable domain (remainder filled in from reference TRBV19 and TRBJ1-6): DGGITQSPKYLFRKEGQNVTLSCEQNLNHDAMYWYRQDPGQGLRLIYYSQIVNDFQKGDIAEGYSVSREKKESFPLTVTSAQKNPTAFYLCASSIRGTAYNSPLHFGNGTRLTVT.

This clone was picked up one time. This sequence joins TRBV27 and TRBJ1-2, with 9 bases aligning to TRBD1. This CDR3 comprises 13 residues. Trimming at V came to 3 bases and at J to 5 bases, leaving 1 base not matched to a gene. Germline CDR1 MNHEY, CDR2 SMNVEV (reference sequence). The CDR3 nucleotides are TGTGCCAGCAGTTTCGGGACAGGGTATGGCTACACCTTC. Translating gives CASSFGTGYGYTF.

This clone was counted a few times. The chain employs TRBV29-1 and TRBJ1-1; a possible D gene is TRBD1 (6 bases). This CDR3 region has 13 residues. Germline V lookup: CDR1 SQVTM, CDR2 ANQGSEA. Trimming left V 4 bases short and J 0 bases short, with 9 bases between. The CDR3 coding sequence is TGCAGCGTTGGACAGGTGATGAACACTGAAGCTTTCTTT. Its translation: CSVGQVMNTEAFF. Full variable domain (missing parts from reference TRBV29-1 and TRBJ1-1): SAVISQKPSRDICQRGTSLTIQCQVDSQVTMMFWYRQQPGQSLTLIATANQGSEATYESGFVIDKFPISRPNLTFSTLTVSNMSPEDSSIYLCSVGQVMNTEAFFGQGTRLTVV.

The chain carries TRBV7-9 and TRBJ1-1, with 8 bases that match TRBD1. The trim removed 6 bases at V and 4 bases at J, leaving 19 bases unmatched. The CDR3 has 18 residues. Germline values: CDR1 SEHNR, CDR2 FQNEAQ (reference sequence). The CDR3 DNA reads as TGTGCCAGCAGTAAAACCCCCCACATGACAGGGGTATTCACTGAAGCTTTCTTT. Its protein is CASSKTPHMTGVFTEAFF.

This clone occurred once. The chain links TRBV15 to TRBJ2-5, with a weak D call TRBD1 (5 bases). The DNA matches TRBJ2-7 better at its end, which makes the J call doubtful. Germline CDR1 LNHNV, CDR2 YYDKDF (reference sequence). This CDR3 region has 16 residues. CDR3 nucleotide sequence: TGTGCCACCAGCAGAGATCCATCAGGGCAGGTCTACGAGCAGTACTTC. The encoded protein is CATSRDPSGQVYEQYF.

This sequence joins TRBV30 and TRBJ2-4; 9 bases fit TRBD2. Losses at the gene ends were 8 bases for V and 1 base for J; bases not matched to a gene: 12. This CDR3 region has 16 residues. Germline V gene data show CDR1 as GTSNPN and CDR2 as SVGIG (reference sequence). The CDR3 sequence is CAGSGSGLLAKNIQYF. The CDR3 DNA reads TGTGCCGGTAGCGGGAGTGGCCTTCTGGCCAAAAACATTCAGTACTTC.

The chain couples TRBV5-1 to TRBJ2-3; D may be TRBD2 (5 bases). This CDR3 region has 15 residues. Trimming removed 1 base from V and 0 bases from J, with 9 bases in between. CDR1 is SGHRS, CDR2 YFSETQ, per germline. The CDR3 region is CASSLRGTSTDTQYF. In nucleotides, the CDR3 is TGCGCCAGCAGCTTGCGGGGAACTAGCACAGATACGCAGTATTTT.

The V call is TRBV2, the J call TRBJ2-7, with TRBD1 as a possible D gene (6 bases). Germline V gene lookup returns CDR1 SNHLY and CDR2 FYNNEI. Trimming removed 2 bases at V and 1 base at J, with 9 bases between. The CDR3 spans 14 residues. The CDR3 loop reads CASSENRVSYEQYF. CDR3 in DNA: TGTGCCAGCAGTGAAAACAGGGTATCCTACGAGCAGTACTTC.

The chain links TRBV7-2 to TRBJ2-3, with 10 bases identical to TRBD1. This CDR3 is 14 amino acids long. The V and J ends lost 6 bases and 5 bases, in that order; junction bases with no gene match: 5. The germline V gene encodes CDR1 SGHTA and CDR2 FQGNSA. The DNA for the CDR3 is TGTGCCAGCAGATCGACAGGGGGCAAAGATACGCAGTATTTT. Protein: CASRSTGGKDTQYF.

Concerning this clone: One end of the junction is discordant with germline, which a read error may explain. The gene calls are TRBV7-9 and TRBJ1-2, with 7 bases fitting TRBD1. This CDR3 comprises 14 residues. CDR1 is SEHNR, CDR2 FQNEAQ, per germline (reference sequence). The CDR3 sequence: CASSLGGTVYGYPF. The CDR3 region has the DNA TGTGCCAGCAGCTTAGGTGGGACAGTCTATGGCTACCCCTTC.

This clone showed up just a few times. The chain has TRBV5-5 and TRBJ1-2; D not resolved. CDR1 SGHKS and CDR2 YYEKEE come from the germline V gene (reference sequence). The CDR3 runs to 15 residues. V was clipped by 0 bases and J by 6 bases, with 15 bases between them. CDR3 in amino acids: CASSLAVTAGDGYTF. The CDR3 DNA sequence: TGTGCCAGCAGCTTGGCGGTCACCGCCGGTGATGGCTACACCTTC.

This chain links TRBV7-9 with TRBJ2-1, with 15 bases fitting TRBD2. Germline lookup yields CDR1 SEHNR and CDR2 FQNEAQ (reference sequence). V gave up 1 base and J gave up 6 bases; unmatched junction bases: 4. The CDR3 consists of 17 residues. Written as DNA, the CDR3 is TGTGCCAGCAGCTTAGGGGGACTAGCGGGGGGCTTCAATGAGCAGTTCTTC. Protein sequence: CASSLGGLAGGFNEQFF.

V usage is TRBV28 and J usage is TRBJ2-1; tentative D call: TRBD2 (8 bases). The CDR3 length is 16 residues. Germline CDR1 and CDR2: MDHEN and SYDVKM. V lost 1 base and J 7 bases, leaving 17 bases between the germline ends. As DNA, the CDR3 is TGTGCCAGCAGTTTATTAGCGGGACAGCCGGGGAATGAGCAGTTCTTC. It translates to CASSLLAGQPGNEQFF. Full variable domain (missing parts from reference TRBV28 and TRBJ2-1): DVKVTQSSRYLVKRTGEKVFLECVQDMDHENMFWYRQDPGLGLRLIYFSYDVKMKEKGDIPEGYSVSREKKERFSLILESASTNQTSMYLCASSLLAGQPGNEQFFGPGTRLTVL.